The T cell receptor beta chain described here comes from a study of blood T cell repertoires in COVID-19. Germline CDR1 and CDR2: SQVTM and ANQGSEA. V was cut by 6 bases and J by 5 bases, with 14 bases left in between. The CDR3 totals 13 residues. The protocol was immunoSEQ multiplex PCR, while the TCRdb copy is restricted to in-frame clones and leaves out a portion. The top ten clones hold roughly 11% of a sample with about 120,000 clones, around nine tenths of them seen once. The chain employs TRBV29-1 and TRBJ2-1, with D perhaps TRBD2 (6 bases). The TCR was taken from an older woman with COVID-19, enrolled during active disease. Input material: peripheral blood. The CDR3 bases are TGCAGCGTATTAGTGACTAGTCACAATGAGCAGTTCTTC. It encodes CSVLVTSHNEQFF.